The 2 T cell receptor beta chains below come from one sample, sequenced in a study (dated by TCRdb to about 2015). Libraries were made using 5' RACE. Sequencer: Illumina MiSeq. The public reads were reprocessed in TCRdb via fastp at Q25 and MiXCR, keeping in-frame beta chains. Rows merge per CDR3 protein into single entries with the most common DNA and genes. The sample profile shows fewer than 65,000 distinct CDR3 sequences; about 31% of them were found once. Jointly, the top ten make up 2% to 2.5% of the sample. Sequencing used tumor-infiltrating naive CD4+ T cells sorted from the breast tumor. In the paper's terms, the cell subset or site label means: naive CD4+ T cells, CD4+CD45RA+CD25-. These receptors were taken from a female donor with breast cancer.

This clonotype was found a few times. The CDR3 reads CSARDSSDPETQYF. Here the CDR3 DNA reads TGCAGTGCTAGAGATAGTAGCGATCCAGAGACCCAGTACTTC. V is TRBV20-1 and J is TRBJ2-5, with D perhaps TRBD2 (5 bases). The length of the CDR3 is 14 residues. Trimming shortened V by 0 bases and J by 4 bases, and 12 bases separated the two germline ends. Germline V gene data show CDR1 as DFQATT and CDR2 as SNEGSKA (reference sequence).

This chain joins TRBV9 and TRBJ1-1; 7 bases line up with TRBD1. V shed 1 base and J 4 bases; nucleotides not matched to a gene: 4. This CDR3 comprises 14 residues. Germline V lookup: CDR1 SGDLS, CDR2 YYNGEE. In DNA, the CDR3 is TGTGCCAGCAGCGTACAGGGGGGAGCCACTGAAGCTTTCTTT. Translated, it gives CASSVQGGATEAFF.